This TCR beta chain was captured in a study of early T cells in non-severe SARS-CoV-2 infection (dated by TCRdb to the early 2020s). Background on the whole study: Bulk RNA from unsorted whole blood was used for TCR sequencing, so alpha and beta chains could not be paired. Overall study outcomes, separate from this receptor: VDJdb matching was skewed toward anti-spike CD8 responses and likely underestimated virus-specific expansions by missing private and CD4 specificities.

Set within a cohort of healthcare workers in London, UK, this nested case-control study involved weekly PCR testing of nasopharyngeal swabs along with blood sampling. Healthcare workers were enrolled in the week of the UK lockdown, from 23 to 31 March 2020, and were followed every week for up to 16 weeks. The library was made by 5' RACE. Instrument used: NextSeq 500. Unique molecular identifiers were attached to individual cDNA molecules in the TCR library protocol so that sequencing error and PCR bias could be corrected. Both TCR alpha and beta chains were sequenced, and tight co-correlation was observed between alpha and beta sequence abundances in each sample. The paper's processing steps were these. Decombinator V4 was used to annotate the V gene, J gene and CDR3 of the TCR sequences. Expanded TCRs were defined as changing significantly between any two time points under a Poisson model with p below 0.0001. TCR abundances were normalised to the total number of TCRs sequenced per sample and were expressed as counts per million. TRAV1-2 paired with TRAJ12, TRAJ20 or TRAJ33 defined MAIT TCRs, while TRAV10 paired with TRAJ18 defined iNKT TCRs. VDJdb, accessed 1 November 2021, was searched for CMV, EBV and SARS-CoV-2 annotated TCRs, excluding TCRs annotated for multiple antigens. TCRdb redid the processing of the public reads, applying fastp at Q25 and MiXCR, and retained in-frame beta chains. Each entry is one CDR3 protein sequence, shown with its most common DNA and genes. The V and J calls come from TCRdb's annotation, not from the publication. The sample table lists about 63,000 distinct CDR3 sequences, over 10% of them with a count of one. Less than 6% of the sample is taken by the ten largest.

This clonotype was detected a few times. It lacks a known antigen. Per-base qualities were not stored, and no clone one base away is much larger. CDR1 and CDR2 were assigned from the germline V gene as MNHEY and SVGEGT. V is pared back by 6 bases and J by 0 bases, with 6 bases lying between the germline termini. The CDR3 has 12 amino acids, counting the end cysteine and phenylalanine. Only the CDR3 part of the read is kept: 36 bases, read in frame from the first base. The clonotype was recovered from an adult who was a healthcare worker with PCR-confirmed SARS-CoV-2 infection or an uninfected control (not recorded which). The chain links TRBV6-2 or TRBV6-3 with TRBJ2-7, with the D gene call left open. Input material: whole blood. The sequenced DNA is TGTGCCAGCAGGTCGAGCTCCTACGAGCAGTACTTC. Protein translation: CASRSSSYEQYF.